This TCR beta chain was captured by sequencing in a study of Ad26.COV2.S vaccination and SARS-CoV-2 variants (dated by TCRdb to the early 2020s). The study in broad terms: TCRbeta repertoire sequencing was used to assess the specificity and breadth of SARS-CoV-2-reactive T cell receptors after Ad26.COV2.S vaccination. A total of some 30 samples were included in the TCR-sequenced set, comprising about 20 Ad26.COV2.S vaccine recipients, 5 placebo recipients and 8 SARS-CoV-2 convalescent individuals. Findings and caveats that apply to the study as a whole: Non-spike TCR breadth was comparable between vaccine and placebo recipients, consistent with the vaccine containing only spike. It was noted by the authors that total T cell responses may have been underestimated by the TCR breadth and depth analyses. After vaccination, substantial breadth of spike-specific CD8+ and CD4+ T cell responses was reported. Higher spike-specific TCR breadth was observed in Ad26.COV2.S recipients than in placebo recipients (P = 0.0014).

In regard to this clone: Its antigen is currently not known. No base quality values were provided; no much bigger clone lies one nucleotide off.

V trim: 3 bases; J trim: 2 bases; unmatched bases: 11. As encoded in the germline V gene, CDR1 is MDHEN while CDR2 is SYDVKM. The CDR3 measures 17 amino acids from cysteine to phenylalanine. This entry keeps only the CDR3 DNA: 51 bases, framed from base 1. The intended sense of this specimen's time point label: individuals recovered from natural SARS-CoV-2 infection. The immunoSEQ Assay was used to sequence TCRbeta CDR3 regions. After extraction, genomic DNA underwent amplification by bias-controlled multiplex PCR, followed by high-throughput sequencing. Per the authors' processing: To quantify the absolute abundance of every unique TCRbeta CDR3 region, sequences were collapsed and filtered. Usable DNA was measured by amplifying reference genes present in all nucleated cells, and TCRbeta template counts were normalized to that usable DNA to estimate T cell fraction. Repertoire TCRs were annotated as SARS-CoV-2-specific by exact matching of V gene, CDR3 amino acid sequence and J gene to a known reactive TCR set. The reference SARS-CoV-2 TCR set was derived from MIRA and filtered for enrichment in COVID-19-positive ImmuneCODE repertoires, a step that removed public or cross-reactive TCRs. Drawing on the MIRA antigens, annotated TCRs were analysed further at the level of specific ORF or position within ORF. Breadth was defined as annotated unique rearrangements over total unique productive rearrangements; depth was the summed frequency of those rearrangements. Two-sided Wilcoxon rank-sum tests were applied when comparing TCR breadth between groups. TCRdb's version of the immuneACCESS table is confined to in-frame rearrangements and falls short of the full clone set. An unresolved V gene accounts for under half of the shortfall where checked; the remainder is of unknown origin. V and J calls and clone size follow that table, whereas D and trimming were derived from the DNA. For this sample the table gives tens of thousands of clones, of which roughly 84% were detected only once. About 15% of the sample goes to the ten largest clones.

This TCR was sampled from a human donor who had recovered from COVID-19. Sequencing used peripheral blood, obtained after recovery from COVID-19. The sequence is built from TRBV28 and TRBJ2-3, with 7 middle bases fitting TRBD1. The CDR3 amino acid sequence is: CASSFGDRQELTDTQYF. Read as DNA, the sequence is TGTGCCAGCAGTTTTGGGGACAGACAGGAGCTCACAGATACGCAGTATTTT.